The clone carrying this TCR beta chain was picked up a small number of times. The antigen is undetermined. This sample stems from a study of T cell repertoires in cytomegalovirus infection. About the study: Through public TCR beta signatures, both CMV infection and matching HLA type were indicated. Study outcomes and limitations: HLA-C-restricted TCR beta clonotypes specific for CMV led the ex vivo response. Carriage of CMV together with the relevant HLA was identifiable through cumulative public TCR beta family frequency.

TCRdb reanalysed the reads using MiXCR and keeps one entry per CDR3 protein. The sample holds about 450,000 distinct CDR3 sequences, about 33% seen once. The CDR3 is 15 amino acids. CDR1 is MDHEN, CDR2 SYDVKM, per germline. The junction had 14 bases not matched to a gene; V was cut back by 7 bases and J by 11 bases. The sample was PBMCs. This chain connects TRBV28 to TRBJ1-6; TRBD1 agrees at 7 bases. The origin of this receptor is a human donor in good health (CMV status not recorded). Some clones in this sample may be carry-over from other donors' samples. In DNA, the CDR3 is TGTGCCAGCAATCCGCTAATAACAGGGGCAGCACCCCTCCACTTT. Protein product: CASNPLITGAAPLHF.